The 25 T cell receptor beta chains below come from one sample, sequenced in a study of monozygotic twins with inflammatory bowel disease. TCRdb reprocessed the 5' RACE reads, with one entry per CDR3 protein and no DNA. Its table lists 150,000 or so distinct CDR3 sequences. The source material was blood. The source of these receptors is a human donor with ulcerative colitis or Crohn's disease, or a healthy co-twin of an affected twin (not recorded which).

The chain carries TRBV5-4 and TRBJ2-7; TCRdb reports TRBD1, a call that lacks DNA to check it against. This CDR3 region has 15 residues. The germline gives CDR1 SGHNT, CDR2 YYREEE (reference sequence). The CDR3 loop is CASSSRTEGSYEQYF.

CDR3 sequence: CASSLTGTGDEAFF. This chain joins TRBV7-3 and TRBJ1-1; TCRdb names TRBD1, which stays unverified in the absence of DNA. From germline, CDR1 is SGHTA and CDR2 FQGTGA. CDR3 length: 14 amino acids. Combining the CDR3 with reference TRBV7-3 and TRBJ1-1 gives the whole variable domain GAGVSQTPSNKVTEKGKYVELRCDPISGHTALYWYRQSLGQGPEFLIYFQGTGAADDSGLPNDRFFAVRPEGSVSTLKIQRTERGDSAVYLCASSLTGTGDEAFFGQGTRLTVV.

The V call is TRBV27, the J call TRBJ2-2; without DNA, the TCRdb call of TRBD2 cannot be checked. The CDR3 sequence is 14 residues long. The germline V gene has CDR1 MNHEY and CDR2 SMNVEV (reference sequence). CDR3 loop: CASREPLYAGELFF.

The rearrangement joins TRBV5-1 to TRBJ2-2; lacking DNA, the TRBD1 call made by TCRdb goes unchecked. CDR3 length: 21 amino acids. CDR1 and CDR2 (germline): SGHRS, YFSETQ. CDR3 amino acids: CASSLYGPNRGLGSQAGELFF.

The CDR3: CASSGDKSYNEQFF. This sequence joins TRBV2 and TRBJ2-1; the D call from TCRdb, TRBD1, cannot be confirmed without DNA. Germline V gives CDR1 SNHLY, CDR2 FYNNEI. CDR3 length equals 14 residues.

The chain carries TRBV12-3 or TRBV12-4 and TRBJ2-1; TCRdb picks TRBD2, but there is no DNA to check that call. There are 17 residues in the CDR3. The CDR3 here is CASSLWARLAGGGEQFF.

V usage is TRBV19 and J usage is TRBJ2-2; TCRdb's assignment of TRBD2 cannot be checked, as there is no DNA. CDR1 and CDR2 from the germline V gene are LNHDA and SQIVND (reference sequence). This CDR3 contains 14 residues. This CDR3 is CASNMGLATGELFF.

CDR3 sequence reads: CASSPRGASGRLLQTYNEQFF. This chain connects TRBV4-2 to TRBJ2-1; no DNA is available, so the TRBD2 call from TCRdb remains unchecked. From germline, CDR1 is LGHNA and CDR2 YNFKEQ. CDR3 size: 21 residues.

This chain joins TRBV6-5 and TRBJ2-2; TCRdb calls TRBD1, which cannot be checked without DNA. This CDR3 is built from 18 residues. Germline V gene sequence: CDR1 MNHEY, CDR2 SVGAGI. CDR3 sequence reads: CASNRGRGAKGNTGELFF.

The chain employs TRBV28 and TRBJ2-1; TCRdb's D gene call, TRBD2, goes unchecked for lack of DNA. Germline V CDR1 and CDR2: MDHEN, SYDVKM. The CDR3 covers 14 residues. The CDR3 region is CASVGTRRYNEQFF.

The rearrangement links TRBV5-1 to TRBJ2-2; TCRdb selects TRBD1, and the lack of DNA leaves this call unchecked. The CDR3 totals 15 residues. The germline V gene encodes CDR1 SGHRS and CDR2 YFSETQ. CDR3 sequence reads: CASSLLDMSAGELFF.

CDR3 sequence: CASRESGTEAFF. The V call is TRBV19, the J call TRBJ1-1; TCRdb returns TRBD1, unconfirmable since there is no DNA. There are 12 residues in the CDR3. Germline V gene data show CDR1 as LNHDA and CDR2 as SQIVND (reference sequence). Filled out from reference TRBV19 and TRBJ1-1, the complete variable domain reads DGGITQSPKYLFRKEGQNVTLSCEQNLNHDAMYWYRQDPGQGLRLIYYSQIVNDFQKGDIAEGYSVSREKKESFPLTVTSAQKNPTAFYLCASRESGTEAFFGQGTRLTVV.

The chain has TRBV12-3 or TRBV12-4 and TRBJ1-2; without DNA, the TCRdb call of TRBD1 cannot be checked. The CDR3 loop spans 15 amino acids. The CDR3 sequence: CASSRDRPEWDGYTF.

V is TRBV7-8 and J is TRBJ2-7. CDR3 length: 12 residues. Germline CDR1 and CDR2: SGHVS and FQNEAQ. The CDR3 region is CASTGSSYEQYF.

Here the CDR3 reads CSGRQSTDTQYF. This sequence joins TRBV29-1 and TRBJ2-3; no DNA is available, so the TRBD1 call from TCRdb remains unchecked. Germline V CDR1 and CDR2: SQVTM, ANQGSEA. This CDR3 region has 12 residues.

CDR3 sequence: CATSEGARPQHF. The J gene is TRBJ1-5, the V gene TRBV24-1; as DNA is missing, the TRBD1 call by TCRdb cannot be tested. The CDR3 runs to 12 residues. In germline, CDR1 is KGHDR, CDR2 SFDVKD.

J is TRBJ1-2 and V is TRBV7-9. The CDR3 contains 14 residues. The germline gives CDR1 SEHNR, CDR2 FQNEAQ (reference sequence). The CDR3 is CASSLGGSEYGYTF.

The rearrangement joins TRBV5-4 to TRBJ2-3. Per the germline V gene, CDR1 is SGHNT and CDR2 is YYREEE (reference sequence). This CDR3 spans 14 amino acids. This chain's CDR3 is CASSLLPITDTQYF.

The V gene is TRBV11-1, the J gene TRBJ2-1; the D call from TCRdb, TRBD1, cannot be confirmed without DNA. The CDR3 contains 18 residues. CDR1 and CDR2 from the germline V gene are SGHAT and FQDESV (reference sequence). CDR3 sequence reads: CASSNQYPGTGDTMRQFF.

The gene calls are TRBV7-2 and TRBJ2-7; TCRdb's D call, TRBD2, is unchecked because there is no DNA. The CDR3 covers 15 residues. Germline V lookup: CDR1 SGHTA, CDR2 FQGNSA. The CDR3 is CASSLVLAGNYEQYF.

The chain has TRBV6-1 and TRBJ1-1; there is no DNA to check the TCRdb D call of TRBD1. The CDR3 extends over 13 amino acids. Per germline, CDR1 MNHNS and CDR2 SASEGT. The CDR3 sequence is CASSEERGLEAFF.

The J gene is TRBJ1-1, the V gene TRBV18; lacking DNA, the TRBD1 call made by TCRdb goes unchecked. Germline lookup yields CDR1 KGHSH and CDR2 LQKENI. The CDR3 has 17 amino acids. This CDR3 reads CASSPTGTGWVNTEAFF.

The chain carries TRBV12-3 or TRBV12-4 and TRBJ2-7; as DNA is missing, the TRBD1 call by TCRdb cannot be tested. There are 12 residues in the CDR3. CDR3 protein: CASNLQGNEQYF.

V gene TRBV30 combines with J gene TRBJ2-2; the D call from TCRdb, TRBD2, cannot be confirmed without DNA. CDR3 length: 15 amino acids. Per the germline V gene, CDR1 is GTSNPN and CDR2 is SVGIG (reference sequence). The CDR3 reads CASSYGRVRTGELFF.

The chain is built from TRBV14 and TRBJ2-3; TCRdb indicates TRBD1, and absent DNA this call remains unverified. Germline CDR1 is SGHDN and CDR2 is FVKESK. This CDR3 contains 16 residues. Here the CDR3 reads CASSQATVISTDTQYF.